This T cell receptor (beta chain) is from a study of CD8 T cells in Susac syndrome. The CDR3 runs to 15 residues. Trimming took off 3 bases at V and 2 bases at J, with 13 bases between the two ends. CDR1 is MDHEN, CDR2 SYDVKM, per germline. It was with random hexamers that roughly 0.5 to 1 ug RNA was reverse transcribed. The CDR3 of TCR beta was amplified by immunoSEQ multiplex PCR across 54 Vbeta and 13 Jbeta. TCRdb re-derived calls from the immunoSEQ multiplex PCR reads in MiXCR, one entry per CDR3 protein. The sample gives about 300,000 distinct CDR3 sequences, over 75% of which show up once; around 0.18% is in the top ten. CD8+ and CD4+ T cells taken from blood had their TCR beta sequenced. The TEMRA cells underwent FACS enrichment, while the CD8+ and CD4+ T cells underwent negative isolation.

The chain joins TRBV28 to TRBJ2-5; D ambiguous. The sequence was collected from a human donor with multiple sclerosis. What was sequenced was CD8+ T cells from PBMCs. The CDR3 bases are TGTGCCAGCAGTTTTACTCTGGGGATACAAGAGACCCAGTACTTC. Protein sequence: CASSFTLGIQETQYF. The whole variable domain, remainder taken from reference TRBV28 and TRBJ2-5, is DVKVTQSSRYLVKRTGEKVFLECVQDMDHENMFWYRQDPGLGLRLIYFSYDVKMKEKGDIPEGYSVSREKKERFSLILESASTNQTSMYLCASSFTLGIQETQYFGPGTRLLVL.